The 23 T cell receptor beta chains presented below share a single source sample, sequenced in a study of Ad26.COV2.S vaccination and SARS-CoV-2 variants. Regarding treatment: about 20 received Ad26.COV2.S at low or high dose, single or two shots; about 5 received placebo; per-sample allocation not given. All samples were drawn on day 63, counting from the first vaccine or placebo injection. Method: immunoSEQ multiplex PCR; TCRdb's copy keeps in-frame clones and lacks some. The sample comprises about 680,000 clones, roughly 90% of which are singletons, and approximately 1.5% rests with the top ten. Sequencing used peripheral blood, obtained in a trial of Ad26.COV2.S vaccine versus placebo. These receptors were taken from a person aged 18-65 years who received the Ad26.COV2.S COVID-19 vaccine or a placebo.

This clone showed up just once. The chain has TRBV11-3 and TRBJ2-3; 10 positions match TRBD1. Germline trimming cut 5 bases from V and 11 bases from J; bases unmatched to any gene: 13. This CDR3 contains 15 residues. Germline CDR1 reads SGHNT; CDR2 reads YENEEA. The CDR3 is CASSPGTGAGTEQYF. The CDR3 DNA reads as TGTGCCAGCAGCCCCGGGACAGGGGCAGGGACGGAGCAGTATTTT.

DNA of the CDR3: TGTGCCAGCAGCTTGGCGCTAGCGGGGGCCCCATATACGCAGTATTTT. Its translation is CASSLALAGAPYTQYF. The chain joins TRBV7-8 to TRBJ2-3; TRBD2 aligns across 10 bases. Germline trimming cut 3 bases from V and 7 bases from J; bases unmatched to any gene: 10. Germline V gene data show CDR1 as SGHVS and CDR2 as FQNEAQ. The CDR3 covers 16 residues.

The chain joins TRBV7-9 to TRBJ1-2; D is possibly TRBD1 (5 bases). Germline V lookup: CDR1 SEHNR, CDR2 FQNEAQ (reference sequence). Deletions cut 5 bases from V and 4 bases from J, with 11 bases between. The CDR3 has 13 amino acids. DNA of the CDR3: TGTGCCAGCAGCGTGGGGGGAAGCTATGGCTACACCTTC. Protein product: CASSVGGSYGYTF.

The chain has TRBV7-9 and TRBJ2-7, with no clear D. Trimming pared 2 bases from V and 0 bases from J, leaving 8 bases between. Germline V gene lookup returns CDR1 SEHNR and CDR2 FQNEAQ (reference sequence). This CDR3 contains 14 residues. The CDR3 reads CASSLPEVSYEQYF. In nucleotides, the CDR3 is TGTGCCAGCAGCTTACCGGAAGTCTCCTACGAGCAGTACTTC.

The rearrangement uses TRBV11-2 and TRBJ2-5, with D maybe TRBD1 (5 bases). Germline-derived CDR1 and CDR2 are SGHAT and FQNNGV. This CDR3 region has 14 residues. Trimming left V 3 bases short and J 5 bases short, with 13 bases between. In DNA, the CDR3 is TGTGCCAGCAGCTTCCGGACACCGGGCGAGACCCAGTACTTC. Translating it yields CASSFRTPGETQYF.

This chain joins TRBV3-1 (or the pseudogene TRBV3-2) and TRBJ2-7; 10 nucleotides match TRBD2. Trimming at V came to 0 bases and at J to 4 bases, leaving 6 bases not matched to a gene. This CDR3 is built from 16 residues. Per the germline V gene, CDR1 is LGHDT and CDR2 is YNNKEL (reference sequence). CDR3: CASSQDVPSGSYEQYF. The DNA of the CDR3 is TGTGCCAGCAGCCAAGACGTGCCTAGCGGGAGTTACGAGCAGTACTTC.

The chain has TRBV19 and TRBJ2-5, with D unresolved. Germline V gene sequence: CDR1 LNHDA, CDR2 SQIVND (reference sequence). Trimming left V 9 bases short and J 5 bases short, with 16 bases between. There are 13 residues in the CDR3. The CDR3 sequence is CASRLRAQETQYF. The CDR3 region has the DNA TGTGCCAGCCGCCTCCGGGCTCAGGAGACCCAGTACTTC.

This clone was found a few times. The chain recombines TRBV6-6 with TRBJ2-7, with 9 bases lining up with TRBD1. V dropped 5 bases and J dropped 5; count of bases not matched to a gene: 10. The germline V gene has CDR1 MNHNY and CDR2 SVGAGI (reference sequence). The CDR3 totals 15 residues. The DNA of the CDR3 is TGTGCCAGCAGTCGGCCGACAGGGGGTGTCAACGAGCAGTACTTC. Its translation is CASSRPTGGVNEQYF.

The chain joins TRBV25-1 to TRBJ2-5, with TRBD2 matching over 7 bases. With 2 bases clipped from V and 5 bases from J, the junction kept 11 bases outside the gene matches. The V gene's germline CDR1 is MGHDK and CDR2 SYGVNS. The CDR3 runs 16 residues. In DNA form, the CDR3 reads TGTGCCAGCAGTGAACCCCCCTCTAGCGGTCGGGAGACCCAGTACTTC. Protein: CASSEPPSSGRETQYF. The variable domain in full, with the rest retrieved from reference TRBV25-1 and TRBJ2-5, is EADIYQTPRYLVIGTGKKITLECSQTMGHDKMYWYQQDPGMELHLIHYSYGVNSTEKGDLSSESTVSRIRTEHFPLTLESARPSHTSQYLCASSEPPSSGRETQYFGPGTRLLVL.

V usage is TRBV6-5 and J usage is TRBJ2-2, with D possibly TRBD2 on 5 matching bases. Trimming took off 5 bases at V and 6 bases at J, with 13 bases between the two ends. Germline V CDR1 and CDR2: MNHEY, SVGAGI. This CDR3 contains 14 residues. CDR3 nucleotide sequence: TGTGCCAGCAGTAGGACTTTTGAGGCCGGGGAGCTGTTTTTT. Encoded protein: CASSRTFEAGELFF.

CDR3: CASSVQGRNYGYTF. The DNA for the CDR3 is TGTGCCAGCAGCGTTCAAGGGCGAAACTATGGCTACACCTTC. The genes are TRBV9 and TRBJ1-2; D is ambiguous. Germline V gene lookup returns CDR1 SGDLS and CDR2 YYNGEE. V lost 2 bases and J 2 bases, leaving 10 bases between the germline ends. The CDR3 runs 14 residues.

CDR3 sequence reads: CATGSLQEWSNYGYTF. The CDR3 DNA sequence: TGTGCCACCGGTAGCTTACAGGAGTGGAGTAACTATGGCTACACCTTC. The chain uses TRBV24-1 and TRBJ1-2; possibly TRBD1 for D (5 bases). The germline V and J ends were trimmed by 9 bases and 1 base, with 20 bases remaining between them. Germline V lookup: CDR1 KGHDR, CDR2 SFDVKD. This CDR3 is built from 16 residues.

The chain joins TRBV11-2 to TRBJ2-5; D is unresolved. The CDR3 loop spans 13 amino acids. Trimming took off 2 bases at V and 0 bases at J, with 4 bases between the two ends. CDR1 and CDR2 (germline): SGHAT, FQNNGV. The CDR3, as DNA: TGTGCCAGCAGCTTAATCTACCAAGAGACCCAGTACTTC. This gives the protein CASSLIYQETQYF. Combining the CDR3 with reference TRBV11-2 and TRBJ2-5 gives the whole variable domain EAGVAQSPRYKIIEKRQSVAFWCNPISGHATLYWYQQILGQGPKLLIQFQNNGVVDDSQLPKDRFSAERLKGVDSTLKIQPAKLEDSAVYLCASSLIYQETQYFGPGTRLLVL.

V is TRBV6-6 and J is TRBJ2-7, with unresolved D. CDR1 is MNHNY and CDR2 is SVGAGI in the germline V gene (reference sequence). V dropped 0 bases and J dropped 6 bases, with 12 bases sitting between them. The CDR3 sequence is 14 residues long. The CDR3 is CASSYSGPDSEQYF. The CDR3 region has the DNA TGTGCCAGCAGTTACTCGGGCCCAGATAGCGAGCAGTACTTC.

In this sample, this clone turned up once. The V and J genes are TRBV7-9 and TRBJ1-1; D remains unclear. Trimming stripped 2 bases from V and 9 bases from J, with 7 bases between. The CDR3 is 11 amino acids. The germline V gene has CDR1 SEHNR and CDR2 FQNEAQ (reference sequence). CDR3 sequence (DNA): TGTGCCAGCAGCTTAATCATGAAAGCTTTCTTT. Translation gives CASSLIMKAFF. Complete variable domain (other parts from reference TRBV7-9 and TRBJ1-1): DTGVSQNPRHKITKRGQNVTFRCDPISEHNRLYWYRQTLGQGPEFLTYFQNEAQLEKSRLLSDRFSAERPKGSFSTLEIQRTEQGDSAMYLCASSLIMKAFFGQGTRLTVV.

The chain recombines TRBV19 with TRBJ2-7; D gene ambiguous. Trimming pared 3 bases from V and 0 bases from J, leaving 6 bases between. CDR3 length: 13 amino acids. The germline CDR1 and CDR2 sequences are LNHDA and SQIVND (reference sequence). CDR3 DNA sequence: TGTGCCAGTAGTATGAGAGACTCCTACGAGCAGTACTTC. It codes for CASSMRDSYEQYF.

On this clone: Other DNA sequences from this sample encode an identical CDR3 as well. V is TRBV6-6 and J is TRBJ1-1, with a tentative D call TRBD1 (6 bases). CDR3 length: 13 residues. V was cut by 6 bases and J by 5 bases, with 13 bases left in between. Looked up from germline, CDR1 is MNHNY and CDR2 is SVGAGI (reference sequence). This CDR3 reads CASSPRGGTEAFF. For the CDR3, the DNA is TGTGCCAGCAGCCCCAGGGGAGGTACTGAAGCTTTCTTT.

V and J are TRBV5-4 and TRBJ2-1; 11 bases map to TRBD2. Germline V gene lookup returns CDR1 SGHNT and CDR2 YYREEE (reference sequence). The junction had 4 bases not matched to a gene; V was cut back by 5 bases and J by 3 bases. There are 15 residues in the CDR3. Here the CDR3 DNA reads TGTGCCAGCAGTAAAGGGACTAGCGGCTACAATGAGCAGTTCTTC. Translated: CASSKGTSGYNEQFF.

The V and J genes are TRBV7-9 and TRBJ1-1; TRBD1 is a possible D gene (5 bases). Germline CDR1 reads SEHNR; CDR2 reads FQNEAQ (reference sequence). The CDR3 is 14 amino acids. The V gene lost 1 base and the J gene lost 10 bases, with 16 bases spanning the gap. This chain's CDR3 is CASSLGGRESGAFF. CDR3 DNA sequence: TGTGCCAGCAGCTTAGGGGGCCGGGAGTCCGGAGCTTTCTTT.

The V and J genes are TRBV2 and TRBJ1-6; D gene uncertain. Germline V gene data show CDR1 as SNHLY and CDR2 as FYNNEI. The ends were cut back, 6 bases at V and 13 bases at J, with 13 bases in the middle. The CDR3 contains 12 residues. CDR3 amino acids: CASRAAAFPLHF. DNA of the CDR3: TGTGCCAGCAGGGCTGCCGCATTCCCCCTCCACTTT.

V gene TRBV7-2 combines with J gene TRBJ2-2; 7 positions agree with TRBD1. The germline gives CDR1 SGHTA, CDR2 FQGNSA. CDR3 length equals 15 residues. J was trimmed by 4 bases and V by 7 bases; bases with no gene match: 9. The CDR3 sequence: CASTQGLRVTGELFF. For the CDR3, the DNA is TGTGCCAGCACACAGGGGCTCAGGGTCACCGGGGAGCTGTTTTTT. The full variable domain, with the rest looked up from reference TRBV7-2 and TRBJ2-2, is GAGVSQSPSNKVTEKGKDVELRCDPISGHTALYWYRQSLGQGLEFLIYFQGNSAPDKSGLPSDRFSAERTGGSVSTLTIQRTQQEDSAVYLCASTQGLRVTGELFFGEGSRLTVL.

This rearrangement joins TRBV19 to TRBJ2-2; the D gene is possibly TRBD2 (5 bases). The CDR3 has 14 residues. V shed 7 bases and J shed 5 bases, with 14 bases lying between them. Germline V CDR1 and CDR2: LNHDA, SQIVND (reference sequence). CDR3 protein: CASTGMGRTGELFF. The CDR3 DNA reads TGTGCCAGTACGGGGATGGGGAGAACCGGGGAGCTGTTTTTT. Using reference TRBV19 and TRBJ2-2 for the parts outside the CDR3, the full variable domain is DGGITQSPKYLFRKEGQNVTLSCEQNLNHDAMYWYRQDPGQGLRLIYYSQIVNDFQKGDIAEGYSVSREKKESFPLTVTSAQKNPTAFYLCASTGMGRTGELFFGEGSRLTVL.

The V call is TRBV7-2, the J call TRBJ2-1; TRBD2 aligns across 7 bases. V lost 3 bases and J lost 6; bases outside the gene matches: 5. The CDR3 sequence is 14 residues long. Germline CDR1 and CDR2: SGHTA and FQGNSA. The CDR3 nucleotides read TGTGCCAGCAGCTTCCAGCGGGGCCTCAATGAGCAGTTCTTC. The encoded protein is CASSFQRGLNEQFF.